This T cell receptor (beta chain) was recorded in a study of T cell responses to AZD1222 COVID-19 vaccine. Study findings and constraints: Clonal diversity was possibly underestimated, and the donors were mostly white British, with more females.

The ends were cut back, 6 bases at V and 2 bases at J, with 8 bases in the middle. The germline gives CDR1 MNHEY, CDR2 SMNVEV (reference sequence). The CDR3 runs 13 residues. Produced via immunoSEQ multiplex PCR; TCRdb's table is partial and in-frame only. The sample consists of under 150,000 clones, approximately 90% of them appearing once. Turning to this clone: What it binds is not known.

The TCR sequence derives from an adult who received the AZD1222 COVID-19 vaccine. Specimen: peripheral blood, collected 28 days after the second AZD1222 dose. The V and J genes are TRBV27 and TRBJ2-1, with a possible D match to TRBD1 (6 bases). This CDR3 is CASRNRAYNEQFF. The DNA of the CDR3 is TGTGCCAGCAGGAACAGGGCCTACAATGAGCAGTTCTTC.